The 14 T cell receptor beta chains below come from one sample, sequenced in a study of cytomegalovirus exposure and HLA in healthy donors. Clones were sequenced by immunoSEQ multiplex PCR, and TCRdb holds only the in-frame ones, with some missing. The table records about 160,000 clones, 86% of them present only once. What was sequenced was PBMCs. The receptors originated from a woman aged 18-29 years in good health and CMV-seronegative.

V gene TRBV5-4 combines with J gene TRBJ1-3; a possible D gene is TRBD1 (6 bases). CDR1 SGHNT and CDR2 YYREEE come from the germline V gene (reference sequence). The CDR3 sequence is 13 residues long. V gave up 7 bases and J gave up 4 bases, with 12 bases separating them. The CDR3 nucleotides are TGTGCCAGCGCCTTAGGGGGAGGAAACACCATATATTTT. It yields the protein CASALGGGNTIYF.

The chain carries TRBV5-4 and TRBJ1-1, with 8 bases fitting TRBD1. J was trimmed by 9 bases and V by 2 bases; bases with no gene match: 12. Germline CDR1 reads SGHNT; CDR2 reads YYREEE (reference sequence). The CDR3 has 15 amino acids. Here the CDR3 reads CASSLRQGQGGKAFF. CDR3 DNA: TGTGCCAGCAGCTTACGACAGGGGCAGGGCGGGAAAGCTTTCTTT.

This clone was recorded once. The chain combines TRBV6-1 with TRBJ1-5, with a weak D call TRBD1 (6 bases). The germline gives CDR1 MNHNS, CDR2 SASEGT. The ends were cut back, 1 base at V and 6 bases at J, with 16 bases in the middle. This CDR3 region has 16 residues. In DNA, the CDR3 is TGTGCCAGCAGTGAAGAAGGGGGAAGGCCGGGTCAGCCCCAGCATTTT. Encoded protein: CASSEEGGRPGQPQHF.

The rearrangement links TRBV27 to TRBJ1-4; 8 positions agree with TRBD1. The J segment lost 3 bases and the V segment lost 9 bases, leaving 6 bases of the junction unmatched. CDR3 length: 14 amino acids. Germline CDR1 is MNHEY and CDR2 is SMNVEV (reference sequence). The CDR3 sequence is CASSRGRSNEKLFF. CDR3 nucleotides: TGTGCCAGTTCCAGGGGGCGGTCTAATGAAAAACTGTTTTTT.

This clone was observed a handful of times. The rearrangement joins TRBV6-5 to TRBJ1-6; D unclear. Germline CDR1 reads MNHEY; CDR2 reads SVGAGI. The CDR3 extends over 14 amino acids. V dropped 6 bases and J dropped 0 bases, with 6 bases sitting between them. The CDR3 protein is CASRRRSYNSPLHF. In DNA form, the CDR3 reads TGTGCCAGCAGGCGGCGCTCCTATAATTCACCCCTCCACTTT.

This chain links TRBV9 with TRBJ2-3; tentative D call: TRBD1 (5 bases). Germline CDR1 reads SGDLS; CDR2 reads YYNGEE. Trimming pared 0 bases from V and 2 bases from J, leaving 19 bases between. This CDR3 comprises 18 residues. Here the CDR3 reads CASSVAPLSRQTTDTQYF. The CDR3 DNA reads TGTGCCAGCAGCGTAGCCCCCCTTTCACGACAGACCACAGATACGCAGTATTTT.

The V call is TRBV9, the J call TRBJ2-7; tentative D call: TRBD2 (5 bases). CDR3 length equals 11 residues. The germline V and J ends were trimmed by 3 bases and 7 bases, with 8 bases remaining between them. CDR1 and CDR2 (germline): SGDLS, YYNGEE. This CDR3 reads CASSASGEQYF. CDR3 nucleotides: TGTGCCAGCAGCGCCTCGGGGGAGCAGTACTTC. Looking up the rest from reference TRBV9 and TRBJ2-7 gives the full variable domain: DSGVTQTPKHLITATGQRVTLRCSPRSGDLSVYWYQQSLDQGLQFLIQYYNGEERAKGNILERFSAQQFPDLHSELNLSSLELGDSALYFCASSASGEQYFGPGTRLTVT.

The gene calls are TRBV7-6 and TRBJ2-1; 9 bases fit TRBD2. Trimming took 2 bases from V and 4 from J; bases not matched to a gene: 3. Germline V gives CDR1 SGHVS, CDR2 FNYEAQ. The CDR3 has 15 amino acids. CDR3 amino acids: CASSLRLAGYNEQFF. The DNA for the CDR3 is TGTGCCAGCAGCTTAAGGCTAGCGGGGTACAATGAGCAGTTCTTC. The full variable domain, completed using reference TRBV7-6 and TRBJ2-1, is GAGVSQSPRYKVTKRGQDVALRCDPISGHVSLYWYRQALGQGPEFLTYFNYEAQQDKSGLPNDRFSAERPEGSISTLTIQRTEQRDSAMYRCASSLRLAGYNEQFFGPGTRLTVL.

The chain recombines TRBV27 with TRBJ2-7, with 9 bases matching TRBD2. The germline V gene encodes CDR1 MNHEY and CDR2 SMNVEV (reference sequence). The CDR3 consists of 16 residues. J lost 3 bases, V lost 2 bases, and 8 bases had no gene match. The CDR3 is CASSLIPLAGIYEQYF. The CDR3 region has the DNA TGTGCCAGCAGTTTAATCCCCCTAGCGGGGATCTACGAGCAGTACTTC.

This rearrangement joins TRBV5-1 to TRBJ2-2; D might be TRBD1 (6 bases). This CDR3 region has 14 residues. Germline CDR1 reads SGHRS; CDR2 reads YFSETQ. V lost 2 bases to trimming and J lost 4 bases, with 9 bases between them. The DNA of the CDR3 is TGCGCCAGCAGCTTCGGACAGCTCACCGGGGAGCTGTTTTTT. It encodes CASSFGQLTGELFF.

CDR3 loop: CASSSLGASGTDTQYF. The CDR3, as DNA: TGTGCCAGCAGCAGCCTAGGGGCTAGTGGCACAGATACGCAGTATTTT. This rearrangement joins TRBV4-2 to TRBJ2-3; TRBD1 might be the D (5 bases). This CDR3 is built from 16 residues. The V end was cut by 5 bases, the J end by 1 base, with 16 bases between. Germline CDR1 reads LGHNA; CDR2 reads YNFKEQ.

The rearrangement links TRBV6-1 to TRBJ1-2; 7 nucleotides agree with TRBD1. The germline V gene encodes CDR1 MNHNS and CDR2 SASEGT. The CDR3 is 13 residues long. V dropped 6 bases and J dropped 13; count of bases not matched to a gene: 14. The DNA of the CDR3 is TGTGCCAGCAGGATGCGACAGGGTACTCATCTCACCTTC. Protein sequence: CASRMRQGTHLTF.

In this sample, this clone turned up a few times. The chain carries TRBV30 and TRBJ1-6; 8 bases align to TRBD1. V gave up 2 bases and J gave up 6 bases; unmatched junction bases: 6. The CDR3 is 15 amino acids. Germline CDR1 is GTSNPN and CDR2 is SVGIG (reference sequence). The CDR3 DNA reads TGTGCCTGGAGTCAAGGACAGGGTCCTAATTCACCCCTCCACTTT. Protein product: CAWSQGQGPNSPLHF.

The chain links TRBV4-3 to TRBJ2-7; tentatively, D is TRBD1 (5 bases). Trimming removed 1 base at V and 2 bases at J, with 21 bases between. Looked up from germline, CDR1 is LGHNA and CDR2 is YSLEER. The CDR3 runs to 18 residues. CDR3 amino acids: CASSQGRPLQVLTYEQYF. CDR3 in DNA: TGCGCCAGCAGCCAAGGTAGACCCTTACAGGTGCTTACCTACGAGCAGTACTTC.